One sample yielded the 10 T cell receptor beta chains listed below, sequenced in a study of identical twins. Each CDR3 protein is one row after TCRdb ran MiXCR on the 5' RACE reads. Of around 250,000 distinct CDR3 sequences in the sample, 5.5% to 7% were seen once. A further study also used this sample, focusing on yellow fever vaccine responses in identical twins.

The sample comprised memory (CD45RO+) T cells sorted from blood. All receptors derive from a woman younger than 30 in good health.

The sample holds a few counts of this clonotype. V and J are TRBV29-1 and TRBJ2-3, with 11 nucleotides matching TRBD2. Germline assignment: CDR1 SQVTM and CDR2 ANQGSEA. Losses at the gene ends were 7 bases for V and 3 bases for J; bases not matched to a gene: 3. The CDR3 runs 13 residues. The CDR3 reads CSGSGRATDTQYF. CDR3 DNA: TGCAGCGGTAGCGGGAGGGCTACAGATACGCAGTATTTT.

This clonotype was found many times. The rearrangement links TRBV5-1 to TRBJ2-1, with TRBD1 identical over 7 bases. The CDR3 has 15 amino acids. The V segment lost 2 bases and the J segment 4 bases; nucleotides outside the gene matches: 6. Germline V gene lookup returns CDR1 SGHRS and CDR2 YFSETQ. The CDR3 sequence: CASSFAGTEYNEQFF. The CDR3 DNA follows: TGCGCCAGCAGCTTTGCCGGGACAGAATACAATGAGCAGTTCTTC.

On this clonotype itself: A much larger clone differs from this one at a single base, so this may be a read error. V is TRBV5-1 and J is TRBJ2-3; tentatively, D is TRBD1 (5 bases). Germline CDR1 SGHRS, CDR2 YFSETQ. V dropped 7 bases and J dropped 0 bases, with 15 bases sitting between them. There are 15 residues in the CDR3. For the CDR3, the DNA is TGCGCCAGCGGCCCCGTGGGGCATAGCACAGATACGCAGTATTTT. Translated: CASGPVGHSTDTQYF.

The V call is TRBV21-1, the J call TRBJ2-1; no DNA check was done on the table's D call, TRBD1. TRBV21-1 is classified as a pseudogene. This CDR3 has 12 residues. CDR3 in DNA: TGTGCCAGCAGATACAGGGTGGGCGAGCAGTTCTTC. This encodes CASRYRVGEQFF.

The chain carries TRBV27 and TRBJ1-1; the D gene is possibly TRBD1 (6 bases). Trimming pared 3 bases from V and 0 bases from J, leaving 8 bases between. The CDR3 is 14 amino acids. Germline CDR1 is MNHEY and CDR2 is SMNVEV (reference sequence). DNA for the CDR3: TGTGCCAGCAGTTTCACAGGGTTGAACACTGAAGCTTTCTTT. It is translated as CASSFTGLNTEAFF.

This clonotype has at least ten counts. This chain links TRBV9 with TRBJ2-6; the D is unclear. Germline values: CDR1 SGDLS, CDR2 YYNGEE. This CDR3 spans 16 amino acids. V was clipped by 0 bases and J by 0 bases, with 7 bases between them. CDR3 coding DNA: TGTGCCAGCAGCGTAGATCCCTTCTCTGGGGCCAACGTCCTGACTTTC. This encodes CASSVDPFSGANVLTF.

The V call is TRBV3-1, the J call TRBJ2-4; D may be TRBD2 (6 bases). CDR1 and CDR2 from the germline V gene are LGHDT and YNNKEL (reference sequence). The CDR3 has 15 amino acids. V lost 1 base and J 1 base, leaving 8 bases between the germline ends. The chain's CDR3 is CASSQVAGAKNIQYF. CDR3 in DNA: TGTGCCAGCAGCCAAGTGGCGGGGGCCAAAAACATTCAGTACTTC.

This clonotype was seen many times. The V and J genes are TRBV12-3 or TRBV12-4 and TRBJ1-3; D gene uncertain. The V end lost 6 bases, the J end lost 7 bases, and 7 bases lay between the germline ends. CDR3 length: 11 residues. CDR3 DNA sequence: TGTGCCAGCAGCGTCAGGAACACCATATATTTT. The encoded protein is CASSVRNTIYF.

This sequence joins TRBV7-2 and TRBJ2-5, with a weak D call TRBD1 (6 bases). Germline V gene lookup returns CDR1 SGHTA and CDR2 FQGNSA. Trimming cost V 2 bases and J 6 bases, with 16 bases left between them. The CDR3 is made up of 15 amino acids. The CDR3 protein is CASSLSRSGVQTQYF. CDR3 nucleotides: TGTGCCAGCAGCTTAAGCAGGTCAGGGGTACAGACCCAGTACTTC.

Only one count was recorded for this clonotype. The rearrangement uses TRBV7-6 and TRBJ2-5, with TRBD1 matching over 7 bases. Germline trimming cut 4 bases from V and 4 bases from J; bases unmatched to any gene: 6. From germline, CDR1 is SGHVS and CDR2 FNYEAQ. The CDR3 extends over 14 amino acids. The CDR3 loop reads CASSSRGKGETQYF. CDR3 sequence (DNA): TGTGCCAGCAGCTCCAGGGGGAAAGGAGAGACCCAGTACTTC.